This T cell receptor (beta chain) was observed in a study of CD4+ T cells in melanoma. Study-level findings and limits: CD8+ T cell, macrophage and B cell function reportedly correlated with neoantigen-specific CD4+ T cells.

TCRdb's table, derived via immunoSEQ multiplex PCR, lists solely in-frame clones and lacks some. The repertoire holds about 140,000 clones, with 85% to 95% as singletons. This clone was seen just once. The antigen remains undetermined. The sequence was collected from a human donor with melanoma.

The CDR3 sequence: CASSEGTGSYNEQFF. The CDR3 DNA reads TGTGCCAGCAGTGAAGGGACAGGCTCCTACAATGAGCAGTTCTTC. The rearrangement joins TRBV2 to TRBJ2-1; 7 positions agree with TRBD1. Germline loops: CDR1 SNHLY, CDR2 FYNNEI. Unmatched junction bases numbered 0, after V lost 1 base and J lost 0 bases. The CDR3 runs 15 residues.